Following are 13 T cell receptor beta chains from one sample sequenced in a study of blood T cell repertoires in COVID-19. Sequenced by immunoSEQ multiplex PCR; TCRdb stores in-frame clones only, minus some. The sample lists some 260,000 clones; 60% to 75% were seen once. Source material: peripheral blood. The receptor set was obtained from a woman over 75 with acute or convalescent COVID-19.

This chain links TRBV9 with TRBJ2-5; D is perhaps TRBD2 (6 bases). CDR1 and CDR2 (germline): SGDLS, YYNGEE. V lost 2 bases to trimming and J lost 0 bases, with 8 bases between them. CDR3 length equals 14 residues. CDR3 region: CASSVGGYQETQYF. The CDR3 DNA reads TGTGCCAGCAGCGTCGGGGGTTACCAAGAGACCCAGTACTTC. Supplemented by reference TRBV9 and TRBJ2-5, the full variable domain reads DSGVTQTPKHLITATGQRVTLRCSPRSGDLSVYWYQQSLDQGLQFLIQYYNGEERAKGNILERFSAQQFPDLHSELNLSSLELGDSALYFCASSVGGYQETQYFGPGTRLLVL.

This clone was counted at least ten times. The V call is TRBV6-5, the J call TRBJ2-7; TRBD1 matches at 10 bases. CDR3 length: 15 residues. Unmatched junction bases numbered 5, after V lost 4 bases and J lost 2 bases. Germline CDR1 and CDR2: MNHEY and SVGAGI. Here the CDR3 DNA reads TGTGCCAGCAGTTTCAAGGACAGGGGGACCTACGAGCAGTACTTC. Translating it yields CASSFKDRGTYEQYF.

This clone was counted between two and nine times. The V call is TRBV5-4, the J call TRBJ2-2; 7 positions match TRBD1. Trimming took 4 bases from V and 4 from J; bases not matched to a gene: 10. Germline CDR1 SGHNT, CDR2 YYREEE (reference sequence). The CDR3 extends over 16 amino acids. In DNA, the CDR3 is TGTGCCAGCAGCCCTCCCACAGGGGTGAGCACCGGGGAGCTGTTTTTT. Translated: CASSPPTGVSTGELFF.

V usage is TRBV25-1 and J usage is TRBJ2-2; possible D gene TRBD2, 6 bases. Trimming stripped 2 bases from V and 6 bases from J, with 13 bases between. The germline gives CDR1 MGHDK, CDR2 SYGVNS. This CDR3 is 15 amino acids long. The CDR3 sequence: CASSEQGLGAGELFF. The CDR3 coding sequence is TGTGCCAGCAGTGAACAGGGACTGGGGGCCGGGGAGCTGTTTTTT.

The genes are TRBV5-4 and TRBJ2-5; 9 nucleotides align to TRBD1. The length of the CDR3 is 15 residues. Germline CDR1 reads SGHNT; CDR2 reads YYREEE (reference sequence). V trimming: 0 bases; J trimming: 5 bases; junction bases outside the gene matches: 5. The CDR3 is CASSLAQGQGETQYF. The CDR3 DNA follows: TGTGCCAGCAGCTTGGCCCAAGGACAGGGGGAGACCCAGTACTTC.

V usage is TRBV10-3 and J usage is TRBJ2-3; 8 bases align to TRBD2. CDR1 and CDR2 (germline): ENHRY, SYGVKD. This CDR3 is built from 15 residues. V was pared by 4 bases and J by 2 bases, with 5 bases of the junction left unmatched. The CDR3 sequence is CAISVRGGVTDTQYF. DNA for the CDR3: TGTGCCATCAGTGTACGGGGGGGCGTCACAGATACGCAGTATTTT.

The chain recombines TRBV12-3 or TRBV12-4 with TRBJ1-2; D might be TRBD1 (5 bases). V was shortened by 6 bases and J by 4 bases, with 12 bases between the two germline ends. This CDR3 spans 13 amino acids. The CDR3 DNA reads as TGTGCCAGCAGATTGCGGGGGACCTATGGCTACACCTTC. Amino acid sequence: CASRLRGTYGYTF.

J is TRBJ1-6 and V is TRBV10-3, with a possible D match to TRBD1 (5 bases). Germline CDR1 ENHRY, CDR2 SYGVKD. The CDR3 length is 13 residues. V was pared by 4 bases and J by 10 bases, with 11 bases between. In DNA, the CDR3 is TGTGCCATCAGTGCAGGGATCGGGTCACCCCTCCACTTT. This translates into CAISAGIGSPLHF.

This clone was seen a handful of times. This chain connects TRBV6-6 to TRBJ2-3, with D perhaps TRBD2 (6 bases). CDR1 MNHNY and CDR2 SVGAGI come from the germline V gene (reference sequence). V was pared by 2 bases and J by 2 bases, with 8 bases between. CDR3 size: 14 residues. This chain's CDR3 is CASSYGGNTDTQYF. As DNA, the CDR3 is TGTGCCAGCAGTTACGGCGGGAACACAGATACGCAGTATTTT.

The CDR3 DNA sequence: TGTGCCAGCTCACCACCGAAAAGCGGGGGGGCCGATGAGCAGTTCTTC. Its protein is CASSPPKSGGADEQFF. The V gene is TRBV18, the J gene TRBJ2-1; 10 nucleotides align to TRBD2. V lost 0 bases and J lost 8; bases outside the gene matches: 7. Germline V gene lookup returns CDR1 KGHSH and CDR2 LQKENI. This CDR3 spans 16 amino acids.

This rearrangement joins TRBV7-6 to TRBJ2-7; unclear D gene. From germline, CDR1 is SGHVS and CDR2 FNYEAQ. CDR3 length equals 13 residues. V was trimmed by 1 base and J by 3 bases, leaving 7 bases between them. CDR3 bases: TGTGCCAGCAGCTTAGGGAACTACTACGAGCAGTACTTC. Translated: CASSLGNYYEQYF.

The V call is TRBV3-1 (or the pseudogene TRBV3-2), the J call TRBJ2-1; 12 nucleotides line up with TRBD2. The CDR3 extends over 15 amino acids. Trimming removed 3 bases from V and 8 bases from J; junction bases left unmatched: 5. Germline CDR1 and CDR2: LGHDT and YNNKEL (reference sequence). The CDR3 nucleotides are TGTGCCAGCAGCCACCTAGCGGGGGGGCCCGATGAGCAGTTCTTC. Translation gives CASSHLAGGPDEQFF.

The gene calls are TRBV5-1 and TRBJ1-1, with D maybe TRBD1 (5 bases). Germline V gene data show CDR1 as SGHRS and CDR2 as YFSETQ. This CDR3 has 16 residues. V lost 0 bases and J lost 7, with 19 bases in between. The CDR3 spells CASSLEPGRGFGEAFF. In nucleotides, the CDR3 is TGCGCCAGCAGCTTGGAACCGGGGCGGGGATTTGGTGAAGCTTTCTTT.